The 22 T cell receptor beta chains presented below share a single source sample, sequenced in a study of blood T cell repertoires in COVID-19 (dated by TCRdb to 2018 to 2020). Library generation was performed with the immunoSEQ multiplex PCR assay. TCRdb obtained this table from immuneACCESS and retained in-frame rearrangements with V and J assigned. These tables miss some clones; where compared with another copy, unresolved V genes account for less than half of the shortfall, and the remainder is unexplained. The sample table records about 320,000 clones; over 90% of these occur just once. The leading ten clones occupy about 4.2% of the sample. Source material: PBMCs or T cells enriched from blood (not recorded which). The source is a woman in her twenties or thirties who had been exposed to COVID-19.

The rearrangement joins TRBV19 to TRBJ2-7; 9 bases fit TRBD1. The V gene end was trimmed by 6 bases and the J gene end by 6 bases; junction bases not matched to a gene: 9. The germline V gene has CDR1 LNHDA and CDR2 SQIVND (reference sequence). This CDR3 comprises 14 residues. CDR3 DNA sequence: TGTGCCAGTAGATCCCCGGGGACAGGGACCGAGCAGTACTTC. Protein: CASRSPGTGTEQYF. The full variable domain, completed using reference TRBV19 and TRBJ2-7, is DGGITQSPKYLFRKEGQNVTLSCEQNLNHDAMYWYRQDPGQGLRLIYYSQIVNDFQKGDIAEGYSVSREKKESFPLTVTSAQKNPTAFYLCASRSPGTGTEQYFGPGTRLTVT.

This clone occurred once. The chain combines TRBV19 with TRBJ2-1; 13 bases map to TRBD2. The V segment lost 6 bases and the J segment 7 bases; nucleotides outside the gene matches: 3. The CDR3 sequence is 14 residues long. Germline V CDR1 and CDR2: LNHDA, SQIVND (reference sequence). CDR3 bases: TGTGCCAGTAGCGGGACTAGCGGGGAGAATGAGCAGTTCTTC. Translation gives CASSGTSGENEQFF. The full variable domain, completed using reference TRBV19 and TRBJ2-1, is DGGITQSPKYLFRKEGQNVTLSCEQNLNHDAMYWYRQDPGQGLRLIYYSQIVNDFQKGDIAEGYSVSREKKESFPLTVTSAQKNPTAFYLCASSGTSGENEQFFGPGTRLTVL.

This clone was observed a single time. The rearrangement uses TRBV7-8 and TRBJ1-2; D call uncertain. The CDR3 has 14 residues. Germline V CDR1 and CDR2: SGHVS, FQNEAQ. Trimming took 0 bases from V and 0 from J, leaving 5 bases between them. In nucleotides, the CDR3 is TGTGCCAGCAGCTTAGCCGGAGCTAACTATGGCTACACCTTC. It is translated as CASSLAGANYGYTF. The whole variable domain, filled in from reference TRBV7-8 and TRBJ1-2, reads GAGVSQSPRYKVAKRGQDVALRCDPISGHVSLFWYQQALGQGPEFLTYFQNEAQLDKSGLPSDRFFAERPEGSVSTLKIQRTQQEDSAVYLCASSLAGANYGYTFGSGTRLTVV.

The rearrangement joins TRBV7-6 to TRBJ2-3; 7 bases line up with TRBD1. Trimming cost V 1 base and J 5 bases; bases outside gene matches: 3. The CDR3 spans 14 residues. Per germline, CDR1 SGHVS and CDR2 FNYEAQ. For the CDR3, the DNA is TGTGCCAGCAGCTTAGGCGGACAGGTAGATACGCAGTATTTT. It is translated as CASSLGGQVDTQYF.

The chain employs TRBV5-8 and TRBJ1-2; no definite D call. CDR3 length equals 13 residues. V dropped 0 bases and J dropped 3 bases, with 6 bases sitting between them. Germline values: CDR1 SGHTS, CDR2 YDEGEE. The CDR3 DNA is TGTGCCAGCAGCTTGGGGCAGTACTATGGCTACACCTTC. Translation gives CASSLGQYYGYTF.

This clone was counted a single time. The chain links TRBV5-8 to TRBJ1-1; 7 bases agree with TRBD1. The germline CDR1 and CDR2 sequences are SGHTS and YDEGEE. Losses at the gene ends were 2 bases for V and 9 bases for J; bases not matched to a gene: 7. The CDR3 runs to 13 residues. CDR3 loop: CASSLKGAKKAFF. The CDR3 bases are TGTGCCAGCAGCTTAAAGGGGGCCAAGAAAGCTTTCTTT.

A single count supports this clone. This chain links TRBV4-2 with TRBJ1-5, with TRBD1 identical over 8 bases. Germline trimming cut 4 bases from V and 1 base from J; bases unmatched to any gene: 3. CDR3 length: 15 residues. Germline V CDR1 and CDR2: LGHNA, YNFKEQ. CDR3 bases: TGTGCCAGCAGCCCACAGGGGGTGAGCAATCAGCCCCAGCATTTT. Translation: CASSPQGVSNQPQHF.

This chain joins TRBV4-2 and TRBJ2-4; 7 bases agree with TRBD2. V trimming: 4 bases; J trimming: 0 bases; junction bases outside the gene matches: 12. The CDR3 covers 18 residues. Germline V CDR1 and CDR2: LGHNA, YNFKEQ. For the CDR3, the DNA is TGTGCCAGCAGCCCCGTCAGCGGGGCCACTCTAGCCAAAAACATTCAGTACTTC. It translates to CASSPVSGATLAKNIQYF.

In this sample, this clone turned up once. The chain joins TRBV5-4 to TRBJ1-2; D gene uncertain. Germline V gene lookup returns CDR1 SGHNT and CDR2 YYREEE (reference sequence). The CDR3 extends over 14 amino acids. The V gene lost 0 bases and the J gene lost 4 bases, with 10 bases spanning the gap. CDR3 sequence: CASSLGQARYGYTF. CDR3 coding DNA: TGTGCCAGCAGCTTGGGTCAGGCTCGCTATGGCTACACCTTC.

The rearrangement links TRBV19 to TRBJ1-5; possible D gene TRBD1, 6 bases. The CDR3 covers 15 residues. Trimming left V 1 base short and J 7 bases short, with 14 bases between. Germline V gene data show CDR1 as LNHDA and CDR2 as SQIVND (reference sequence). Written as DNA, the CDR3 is TGTGCCAGTAGTATAGGACAGGCAAGTCCCCAGCCCCAGCATTTT. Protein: CASSIGQASPQPQHF.

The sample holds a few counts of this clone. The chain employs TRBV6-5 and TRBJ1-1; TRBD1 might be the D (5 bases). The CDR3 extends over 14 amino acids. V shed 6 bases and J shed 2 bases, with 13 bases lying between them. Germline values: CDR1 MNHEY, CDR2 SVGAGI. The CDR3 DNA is TGTGCCAGCAGAGAGACAGCCTTAAACACTGAAGCTTTCTTT. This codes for CASRETALNTEAFF.

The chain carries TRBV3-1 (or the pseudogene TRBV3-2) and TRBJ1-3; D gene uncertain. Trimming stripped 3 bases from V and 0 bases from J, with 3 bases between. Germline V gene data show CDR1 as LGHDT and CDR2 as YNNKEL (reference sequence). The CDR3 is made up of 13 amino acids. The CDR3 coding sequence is TGTGCCAGCAGCCACGTCTCTGGAAACACCATATATTTT. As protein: CASSHVSGNTIYF.

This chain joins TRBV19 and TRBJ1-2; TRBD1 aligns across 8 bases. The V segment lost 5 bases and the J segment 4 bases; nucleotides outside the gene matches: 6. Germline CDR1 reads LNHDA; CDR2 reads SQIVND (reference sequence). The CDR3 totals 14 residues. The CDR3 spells CASSSGQGSYGYTF. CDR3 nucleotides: TGTGCCAGTAGTTCCGGACAGGGTAGCTATGGCTACACCTTC. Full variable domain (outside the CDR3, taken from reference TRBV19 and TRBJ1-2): DGGITQSPKYLFRKEGQNVTLSCEQNLNHDAMYWYRQDPGQGLRLIYYSQIVNDFQKGDIAEGYSVSREKKESFPLTVTSAQKNPTAFYLCASSSGQGSYGYTFGSGTRLTVV.

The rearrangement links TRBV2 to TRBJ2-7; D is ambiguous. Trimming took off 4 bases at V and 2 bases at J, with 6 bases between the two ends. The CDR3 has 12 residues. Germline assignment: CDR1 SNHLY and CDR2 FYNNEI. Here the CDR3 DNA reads TGTGCCAGCAGTGTACAGCCCTACGAGCAGTACTTC. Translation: CASSVQPYEQYF.

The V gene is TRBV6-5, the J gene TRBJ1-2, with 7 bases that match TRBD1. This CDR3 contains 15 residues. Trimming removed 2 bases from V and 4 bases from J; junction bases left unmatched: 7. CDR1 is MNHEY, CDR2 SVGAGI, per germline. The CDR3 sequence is CASSYGSTGTYGYTF. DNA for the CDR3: TGTGCCAGCAGTTACGGCTCGACAGGGACCTATGGCTACACCTTC.

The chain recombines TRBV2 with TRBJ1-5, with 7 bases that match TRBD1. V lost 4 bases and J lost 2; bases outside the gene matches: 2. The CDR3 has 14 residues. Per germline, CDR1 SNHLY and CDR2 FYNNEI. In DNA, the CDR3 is TGTGCCAGCAGTGCCCAGGGGGGCAATCAGCCCCAGCATTTT. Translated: CASSAQGGNQPQHF.

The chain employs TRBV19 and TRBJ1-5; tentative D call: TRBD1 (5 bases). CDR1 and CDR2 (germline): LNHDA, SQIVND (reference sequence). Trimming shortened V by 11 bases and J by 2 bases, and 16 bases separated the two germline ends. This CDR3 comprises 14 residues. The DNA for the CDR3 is TGTGCCGTAAGTTGGCGGGGGGGCAATCAGCCCCAGCATTTT. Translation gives CAVSWRGGNQPQHF.

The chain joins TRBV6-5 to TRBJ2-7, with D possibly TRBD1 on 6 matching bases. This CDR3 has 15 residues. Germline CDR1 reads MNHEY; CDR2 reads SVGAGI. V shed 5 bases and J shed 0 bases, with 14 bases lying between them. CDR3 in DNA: TGTGCCAGCAGTCCACAGGGAACCGACTCCTACGAGCAGTACTTC. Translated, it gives CASSPQGTDSYEQYF.

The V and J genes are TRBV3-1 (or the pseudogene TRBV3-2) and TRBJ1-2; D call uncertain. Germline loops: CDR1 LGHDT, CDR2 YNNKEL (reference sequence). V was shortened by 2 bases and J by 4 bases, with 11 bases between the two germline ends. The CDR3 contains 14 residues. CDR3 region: CASSQTRSPYGYTF. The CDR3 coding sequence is TGTGCCAGCAGCCAAACCAGGTCTCCCTATGGCTACACCTTC.

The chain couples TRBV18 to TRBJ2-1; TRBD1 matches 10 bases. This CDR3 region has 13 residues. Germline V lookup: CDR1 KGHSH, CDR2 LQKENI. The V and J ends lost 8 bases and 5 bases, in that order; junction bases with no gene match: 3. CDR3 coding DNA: TGTGCCAGCCCCGGGACAGGGGACAATGAGCAGTTCTTC. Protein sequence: CASPGTGDNEQFF. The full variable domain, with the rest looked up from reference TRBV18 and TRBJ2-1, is NAGVMQNPRHLVRRRGQEARLRCSPMKGHSHVYWYRQLPEEGLKFMVYLQKENIIDESGMPKERFSAEFPKEGPSILRIQQVVRGDSAAYFCASPGTGDNEQFFGPGTRLTVL.

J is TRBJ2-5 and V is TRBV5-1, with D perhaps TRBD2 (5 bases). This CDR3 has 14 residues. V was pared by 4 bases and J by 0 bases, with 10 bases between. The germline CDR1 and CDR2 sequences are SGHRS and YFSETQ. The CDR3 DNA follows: TGCGCCAGCAGCAGTCGGAGGTACCAAGAGACCCAGTACTTC. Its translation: CASSSRRYQETQYF.

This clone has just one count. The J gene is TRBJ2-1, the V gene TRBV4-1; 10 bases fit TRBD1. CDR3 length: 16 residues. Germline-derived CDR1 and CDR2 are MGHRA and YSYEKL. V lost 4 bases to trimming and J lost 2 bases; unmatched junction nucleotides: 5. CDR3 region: CASSPYGTGAYNEQFF. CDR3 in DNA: TGCGCCAGCAGCCCCTACGGGACAGGGGCCTACAATGAGCAGTTCTTC.